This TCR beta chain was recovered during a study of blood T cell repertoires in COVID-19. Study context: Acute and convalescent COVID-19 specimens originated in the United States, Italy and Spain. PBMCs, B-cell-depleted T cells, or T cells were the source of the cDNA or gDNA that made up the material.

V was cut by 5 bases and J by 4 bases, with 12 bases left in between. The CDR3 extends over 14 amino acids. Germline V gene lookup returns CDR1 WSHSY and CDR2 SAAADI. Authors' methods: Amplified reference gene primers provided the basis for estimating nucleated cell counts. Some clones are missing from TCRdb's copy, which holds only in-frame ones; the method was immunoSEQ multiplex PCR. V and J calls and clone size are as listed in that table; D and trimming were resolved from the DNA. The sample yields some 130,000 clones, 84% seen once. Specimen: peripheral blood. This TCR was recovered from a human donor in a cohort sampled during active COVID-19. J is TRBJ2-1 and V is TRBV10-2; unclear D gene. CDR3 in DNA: TGCGCCAGCAGTAAACGAGAATCTTACAATGAGCAGTTCTTC. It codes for CASSKRESYNEQFF.